The 24 T cell receptor beta chains listed next were all sequenced from one sample in a study of T cell clonality in common variable immunodeficiency. Assay: immunoSEQ multiplex PCR; the TCRdb copy retains only in-frame clones and omits some. The sample presents about 45,000 clones, none singletons. Sequenced input: peripheral blood mononuclear cells. All receptors derive from a person aged 18 to 75 in good health.

At least ten counts were recorded for this clone. The CDR3 spells CASSQTGTGNTEAFF. The DNA read from the CDR3 is TGTGCCAGTAGTCAGACCGGGACAGGGAACACTGAA. This chain joins TRBV19 and TRBJ1-1; TRBD1 matches 8 bases. Read sequence stops 3 residues before the CDR3 end, and the germline J gene provides the missing end. Germline V gene data show CDR1 as LNHDA and CDR2 as SQIVND (reference sequence). The CDR3 length is 15 residues. The J segment lost 1 base and the V segment lost 5 bases, leaving 6 bases of the junction unmatched.

This clone was seen repeatedly, ten times or more. The read ends 3 residues shy of where the CDR3 ends; the end is completed using the germline J gene. The chain combines TRBV4-1 with TRBJ2-3; TRBD2 matches at 13 bases. The CDR3 runs to 18 residues. Germline lookup yields CDR1 MGHRA and CDR2 YSYEKL. V lost 2 bases and J lost 0; bases outside the gene matches: 5. The CDR3 reads CASSQPGLAGSSTDTQYF. The DNA read from the CDR3 is TGCGCCAGCAGCCAACCGGGACTAGCGGGGAGTAGCACAGATACG.

At least ten counts were recorded for this clone. The CDR3 end is not reached by the read, which stops 3 residues before it; the germline J gene fills it in. J is TRBJ1-2 and V is TRBV20-1, with D perhaps TRBD1 (6 bases). Germline V gene data show CDR1 as DFQATT and CDR2 as SNEGSKA (reference sequence). The CDR3 is 15 amino acids. V was shortened by 5 bases and J by 4 bases, with 20 bases between the two germline ends. The sequenced part of the CDR3 DNA is TGCAGTGCTTTTCCGCCGGGACAAGGCCTCTATGGC. Translated: CSAFPPGQGLYG. In full, the CDR3 is CSAFPPGQGLYGYTF.

This clone was counted ten times or more. The CDR3 region is CASSEAQTGVYGYTF. CDR3 bases read: TGTGCCAGCAGTGAAGCCCAAACAGGGGTCTATGGC. This chain links TRBV6-1 with TRBJ1-2; 7 bases match TRBD1. The read stops 3 residues short of the end of the CDR3; the missing end is completed from the germline J gene. Germline CDR1 MNHNS, CDR2 SASEGT. V lost 0 bases and J lost 4; bases outside the gene matches: 5. The CDR3 length is 15 residues.

Many counts were recorded for this clone. The read terminates 3 residues ahead of where the CDR3 ends, so the germline J gene completes it. This chain connects TRBV23-1 to TRBJ2-5; D is perhaps TRBD1 or TRBD2 (5 bases each). TRBV23-1 is reported as an ORF; its role is uncertain. V dropped 4 bases and J dropped 4 bases, with 16 bases sitting between them. This CDR3 region has 15 residues. The DNA read from the CDR3 is TGCGCCAGCAGTCGAGGGGCTTCCGGAGCAGAGACC. Amino acids: CASSRGASGAET. In full, the CDR3 reads CASSRGASGAETQYF.

This clone appeared many times. The CDR3 goes on 3 residues after the read ends, and that part is filled in from the germline J gene. This chain links TRBV30 with TRBJ2-1, with 8 bases matching TRBD2. The CDR3 loop spans 13 amino acids. Looked up from germline, CDR1 is GTSNPN and CDR2 is SVGIG (reference sequence). With V trimmed by 2 bases and J by 9 bases, 6 bases remained unmatched. CDR3 amino acids: CAWSLSGSGEQFF. The sequenced part of the CDR3 DNA is TGTGCCTGGAGTCTCAGCGGGAGTGGTGAG.

There are many counts of this clone. The observed sequence ends 3 residues before the CDR3 terminus, with the missing tail filled in from the germline J gene. The rearrangement uses TRBV5-1 and TRBJ2-7; TRBD1 aligns across 9 bases. The germline V gene encodes CDR1 SGHRS and CDR2 YFSETQ. CDR3 length equals 15 residues. Trimming removed 4 bases from V and 2 bases from J; junction bases left unmatched: 7. The covered CDR3 bases are TGCGCCAGCAGCCCGCTCGGACAGGGGACCTACGAG. Its protein product is CASSPLGQGTYE. The whole CDR3 sequence is CASSPLGQGTYEQYF.

This clone was detected many times. CDR3: CASSLGGGDQPQHF. The sequenced CDR3 bases are TGTGCCAGCAGCTTAGGGGGAGGCGATCAGCCC. V usage is TRBV5-4 and J usage is TRBJ1-5; maybe TRBD1 (6 bases). Read sequence stops 3 residues before the CDR3 end, and the germline J gene provides the missing end. There are 14 residues in the CDR3. Trimming took off 2 bases at V and 5 bases at J, with 11 bases between the two ends. The germline V gene has CDR1 SGHNT and CDR2 YYREEE (reference sequence).

In its sample, this clone was seen many times. The read falls 3 residues short of the CDR3 end, and the missing part is taken from the germline J gene. The gene calls are TRBV10-3 and TRBJ1-1; D remains unclear. The germline gives CDR1 ENHRY, CDR2 SYGVKD. V was shortened by 8 bases and J by 0 bases, with 16 bases between the two germline ends. CDR3 length equals 15 residues. Partial CDR3 DNA: TGTGCCATCGGCCAGGCCCGTCGTATGAACACTGAA. This translates into CAIGQARRMNTE. The full CDR3 reads CAIGQARRMNTEAFF.

This clone was seen at least ten times. The sequenced fragment ends 3 residues before the CDR3 boundary, so the rest is inferred from the germline J gene. The chain links TRBV20-1 to TRBJ2-1; possibly TRBD2 for D (6 bases). The germline V and J ends were trimmed by 2 bases and 6 bases, with 17 bases remaining between them. CDR1 is DFQATT, CDR2 SNEGSKA, per germline (reference sequence). The CDR3 is 15 residues long. The CDR3 reads CSARSGSVGGNEQFF. CDR3 bases read: TGCAGTGCTAGATCCGGGTCAGTGGGGGGCAATGAG.

There are many counts of this clone. The read terminates 3 residues before the CDR3 end, so the remaining end is supplied by the germline J gene. The chain links TRBV2 to TRBJ2-7; D may be TRBD2 (5 bases). The germline gives CDR1 SNHLY, CDR2 FYNNEI. The CDR3 loop spans 14 amino acids. Trimming took 4 bases from V and 2 from J, leaving 12 bases between them. Partial CDR3 DNA: TGTGCCAGCAGTGTGCGCGGGTCTACCTACGAG. It is translated as CASSVRGSTYE. The full CDR3 sequence reads CASSVRGSTYEQYF. The whole variable domain, remainder taken from reference TRBV2 and TRBJ2-7, is EPEVTQTPSHQVTQMGQEVILRCVPISNHLYFYWYRQILGQKVEFLVSFYNNEISEKSEIFDDQFSVERPDGSNFTLKIRSTKLEDSAMYFCASSVRGSTYEQYFGPGTRLTVT.

The table lists this clone with many counts. The CDR3 end lies 3 residues beyond the end of the read and is filled in from the germline J gene. The genes are TRBV7-9 and TRBJ1-4, with a possible D match to TRBD1 (5 bases). The CDR3 loop spans 14 amino acids. The germline V gene encodes CDR1 SEHNR and CDR2 FQNEAQ (reference sequence). The germline V and J ends were trimmed by 5 bases and 4 bases, with 11 bases remaining between them. The sequenced part of the CDR3 DNA is TGTGCCAGCAGCCTCCAGGGAAGTAATGAAAAA. Amino acid sequence: CASSLQGSNEK. The CDR3 reads in full as CASSLQGSNEKLFF.

This clone was counted many times. The CDR3 is cut off 3 residues early in the read; its end comes from the germline J gene. This chain joins TRBV18 and TRBJ1-1; D ambiguous. This CDR3 comprises 14 residues. Germline CDR1 and CDR2: KGHSH and LQKENI. Trimming shortened V by 2 bases and J by 2 bases, and 9 bases separated the two germline ends. The CDR3 protein is CASSPMSVNTEAFF. The sequenced CDR3 bases are TGTGCCAGCTCACCAATGAGCGTAAACACTGAA.

This clone has at least ten counts. The sequenced fragment ends 3 residues before the CDR3 boundary, so the rest is inferred from the germline J gene. V gene TRBV20-1 combines with J gene TRBJ1-2; 8 bases fit TRBD1. The CDR3 has 15 amino acids. Per germline, CDR1 DFQATT and CDR2 SNEGSKA (reference sequence). Partial CDR3 DNA: TGCAGTGCTAGTGAATTACAGGGGGGCGGAAGGGGC. The encoded protein is CSASELQGGGRG. The complete CDR3 reads CSASELQGGGRGYTF.

This clone was observed at least ten times. Read data end 3 residues before the CDR3 end; the end is taken from the germline J gene. The V and J genes are TRBV7-8 and TRBJ1-3, with 8 bases matching TRBD1. The length of the CDR3 is 17 residues. The germline V gene has CDR1 SGHVS and CDR2 FQNEAQ. The V gene end was trimmed by 4 bases and the J gene end by 4 bases; junction bases not matched to a gene: 12. The DNA read from the CDR3 is TGTGCCAGCAGCTCAAGGTCGGGACAGGTCGTAGGAAACACC. This codes for CASSSRSGQVVGNT. The whole CDR3 protein reads CASSSRSGQVVGNTIYF.

This clone was found many times. The CDR3 is cut off 3 residues early in the read; its end comes from the germline J gene. This rearrangement joins TRBV18 to TRBJ1-4, with a weak D call TRBD1 (5 bases). This CDR3 contains 14 residues. Trimming removed 2 bases at V and 4 bases at J, with 8 bases between. Looked up from germline, CDR1 is KGHSH and CDR2 is LQKENI. The CDR3 here is CASSPGAGNEKLFF. Incomplete CDR3 DNA: TGTGCCAGCTCACCAGGGGCTGGTAATGAAAAA.

This clone was counted at least ten times. The CDR3 end falls 3 residues outside the read, so it is completed with the germline J gene. The chain is built from TRBV4-2 and TRBJ1-2; D unclear. The germline V gene has CDR1 LGHNA and CDR2 YNFKEQ. V dropped 0 bases and J dropped 2 bases, with 10 bases sitting between them. The CDR3 is 15 amino acids. This CDR3 is CASSQDQDINYGYTF. The CDR3 bases that were read are TGTGCCAGCAGCCAAGACCAGGATATCAACTATGGC.

In its sample, this clone was seen many times. The CDR3 end lies 3 residues beyond the end of the read and is filled in from the germline J gene. The J gene is TRBJ2-7, the V gene TRBV19, with D perhaps matching TRBD2 (6 bases). The CDR3 loop spans 13 amino acids. Germline CDR1 LNHDA, CDR2 SQIVND (reference sequence). The V and J ends lost 0 bases and 5 bases respectively, with 8 bases between them. CDR3 bases read: TGTGCCAGTAGTATAGATCGCGGGGACGAG. Translation gives CASSIDRGDE. The entire CDR3 protein reads CASSIDRGDEQYF.

This clone was detected many times. The CDR3 end is not reached by the read, which stops 3 residues before it; the germline J gene fills it in. The rearrangement joins TRBV5-1 to TRBJ2-3, with TRBD1 matching 7 bases. The CDR3 is 17 amino acids. The V gene's germline CDR1 is SGHRS and CDR2 YFSETQ. The V gene end was trimmed by 0 bases and the J gene end by 6 bases; junction bases not matched to a gene: 13. This CDR3 reads CASSLAYRGGGMDTQYF. Incomplete CDR3 DNA: TGCGCCAGCAGCTTGGCCTACAGGGGCGGTGGTATGGATACG.

Ten or more counts support this clone. Read coverage stops 3 residues before the CDR3 terminus; the germline J gene supplies the remainder. The chain uses TRBV5-1 and TRBJ2-3, with TRBD2 matching over 7 bases. Germline-derived CDR1 and CDR2 are SGHRS and YFSETQ. V shed 0 bases and J 0 bases; nucleotides not matched to a gene: 4. The CDR3 is made up of 16 amino acids. The DNA read from the CDR3 is TGCGCCAGCAGCTTGGGACTAGCACGGAGCACAGATACG. Translation gives CASSLGLARSTDT. The entire CDR3 protein reads CASSLGLARSTDTQYF.

CDR3 DNA (partial): TGTGCCAGCGGGGGGGGGAGGGGAAACACC. Protein product: CASGGGRGNT. The whole CDR3 sequence is CASGGGRGNTIYF. The chain employs TRBV2 and TRBJ1-3, with D possibly being TRBD1 (5 bases). The read finishes 3 residues shy of the CDR3 end, and the germline J gene is used to complete it. The CDR3 sequence is 13 residues long. CDR1 and CDR2 from the germline V gene are SNHLY and FYNNEI. Trimming took 8 bases from V and 4 from J, leaving 12 bases between them.

As to this clone: Read coverage stops 3 residues before the CDR3 terminus; the germline J gene supplies the remainder. The chain couples TRBV5-1 to TRBJ2-7; no firm D call. This CDR3 has 12 amino acids. Trimming removed 3 bases at V and 4 bases at J, with 8 bases between. In germline, CDR1 is SGHRS, CDR2 YFSETQ. The part of the CDR3 DNA that was read is TGCGCCAGCAGCTCGACTCAGTACGAG. This encodes CASSSTQYE. The entire CDR3 reads CASSSTQYEQYF.

This clone has a count of ten or more. The sequence runs out 3 residues before the end of the CDR3; the remainder is reconstructed from the germline J gene. The chain carries TRBV19 and TRBJ2-3; 12 bases are a match to TRBD2. This CDR3 is built from 18 residues. Germline CDR1 LNHDA, CDR2 SQIVND (reference sequence). The junction had 7 bases not matched to a gene; V was cut back by 3 bases and J by 0 bases. Partial CDR3 DNA: TGTGCCAGTAGTATCCGCCTAGCGGGGGGGACTAGCACAGATACG. This gives the protein CASSIRLAGGTSTDT. The CDR3 in full is CASSIRLAGGTSTDTQYF.

This clone was detected ten times or more. The read falls 3 residues short of the CDR3 end, and the missing part is taken from the germline J gene. The gene calls are TRBV5-4 and TRBJ1-1; TRBD1 might be the D (5 bases). The V gene's germline CDR1 is SGHNT and CDR2 YYREEE (reference sequence). The CDR3 is 11 amino acids. CDR3 sequence: CASSLGGVAFF. The CDR3 bases that were read are TGTGCCAGCAGCTTGGGAGGGGTA.